This T cell receptor (beta chain) was identified during a study of CD4 T cells in relation to SARS-CoV-2 and coronaviruses. Germline lookup yields CDR1 SGDLS and CDR2 YYNGEE. This CDR3 region has 14 residues. The V end was cut by 0 bases, the J end by 3 bases, with 8 bases between. Unexposed donor CD4+ T cells date from about 2010-2019, before the COVID-19 pandemic. The cells were cultured for around ten days before CD4+ T cells were isolated. Assay used: immunoSEQ multiplex PCR; TCRdb lists only in-frame clones, some missing. The data contain around 15,000 clones, 80% to 85% of them singletons. With respect to this clone: Its antigen is not identified.

The genes are TRBV9 and TRBJ2-3, with a possible D match to TRBD2 (5 bases). The sequenced sample was CD4+ T cells from PBMCs, cultured in vitro. This clonotype was obtained from a human donor in good health. The CDR3 loop is CASSVDRGTDTQYF. The CDR3 coding sequence is TGTGCCAGCAGCGTAGATCGGGGTACAGATACGCAGTATTTT.